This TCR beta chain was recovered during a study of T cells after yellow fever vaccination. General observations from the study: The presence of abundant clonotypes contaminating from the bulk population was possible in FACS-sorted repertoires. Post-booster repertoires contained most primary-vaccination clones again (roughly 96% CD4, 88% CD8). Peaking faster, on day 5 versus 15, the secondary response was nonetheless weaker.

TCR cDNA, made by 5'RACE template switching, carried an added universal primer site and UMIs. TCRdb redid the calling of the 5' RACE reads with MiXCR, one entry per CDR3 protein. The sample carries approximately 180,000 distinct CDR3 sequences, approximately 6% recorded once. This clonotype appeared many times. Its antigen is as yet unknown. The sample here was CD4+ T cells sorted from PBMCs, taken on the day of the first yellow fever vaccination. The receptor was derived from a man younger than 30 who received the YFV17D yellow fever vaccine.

The CDR3 region has the DNA TGTGCCAGCAGCCGGCAGGGGGCCGAAGCTTTCTTT. Translated: CASSRQGAEAFF. The V gene is TRBV7-9, the J gene TRBJ1-1; the match to TRBD1 covers 8 bases. CDR3 length: 12 residues. CDR1 SEHNR and CDR2 FQNEAQ come from the germline V gene (reference sequence). Losses at the gene ends were 5 bases for V and 8 bases for J; bases not matched to a gene: 4.